This entry concerns a single T cell receptor beta chain. Its antigen is not known. V lost 5 bases to trimming and J lost 4 bases, with 18 bases between them. The V gene's germline CDR1 is SGHTA and CDR2 FQGNSA. The CDR3 contains 16 residues. The data derive from a study of beta chain features in type 1 diabetes. Study results and caveats: The study left unresolved whether HLA type influences TCRB rearrangement. Patients with Type 1 diabetes showed moderately but significantly shorter TCRB CDR3s in all four CD4+ subsets. Researchers reported that naive, central memory and Treg TCRB repertoires appeared more similar in patients than in healthy donors. Equally in patients and controls, shorter templates might have been favored by PCR.

Expressed TCRB transcripts were sequenced because the entire RNA isolate underwent reverse transcription. Assay used: immunoSEQ multiplex PCR; TCRdb lists only in-frame clones, some missing. This table has 680,000 or so clones, about an eighth appearing once. Sorted CD4+ subsets: naive, central memory, regulatory, stem cell-like memory (CD45RO/CCR7/CD25/CD127/CD95/CD27 panel). This rearrangement joins TRBV7-2 to TRBJ2-1; perhaps TRBD1 as D (5 bases). Sequenced input: naive CD4+ T cells from blood. The sequence was collected from a man younger than 30 with type 1 diabetes. This CDR3 is CASSLDSHKGYNEQFF. For the CDR3, the DNA is TGTGCCAGCAGCCTTGACAGTCATAAGGGTTACAATGAGCAGTTCTTC.